The TCR beta chain under discussion was sequenced for a study of T cell clusters in autoimmune cytopenias. The germline V gene encodes CDR1 MNHEY and CDR2 SMNVEV (reference sequence). The CDR3 runs 14 residues. TRB rearrangements were amplified by touch-down multiplex PCR with mixed TRB-A/B primers. TCRdb reworked the multiplex PCR reads into one entry per CDR3 protein, no DNA. This sample carries 3,500 or so distinct CDR3 sequences, with around 5.2% going to the ten biggest clones. Each sample's input was 200 to 300 ng genomic DNA, some 38,000 genome equivalents. This clonotype registers medium-sized (0.01 to 0.1%) by frequency.

This chain joins TRBV27 and TRBJ2-7. The sequenced material came from peripheral blood. The source is a human donor with an autoimmune cytopenia or autoimmune hepatitis (not recorded which). The CDR3 spells CASSLGQGSYEQYF.